These T cell receptor beta chains were read from a single sample in a study of OX40 agonist ivuxolimab in advanced cancers. Libraries were prepared by immunoSEQ multiplex PCR; TCRdb keeps only in-frame clonotypes and omits some of them. The table lists approximately 90,000 clones, about 90% of them singletons. Sequenced material: CD4+ or CD8+ T cells sorted from blood, taken in a trial of the OX40 agonist ivuxolimab. The receptors derive from an adult with an advanced solid tumor such as melanoma, head and neck, liver or kidney cancer. CDR3s include the opening cysteine and the closing phenylalanine or tryptophan. D genes are given only for firm matches. Clone size, where shown, is once, few, many, or a class for clones that have expanded.

clone size	J gene	D gene	V gene	CDR3 DNA	CDR3 protein
NA	TRBJ1-1	NA	TRBV7-9	TGTGCCAGCAGCCGAGGGGCTGGGACTGAAGCTTTCTTT	CASSRGAGTEAFF
few	TRBJ1-4	TRBD1	TRBV7-9	TGTGCCAGCACCACAGGGGCGGATGAAAAACTGTTTTTT	CASTTGADEKLFF
NA	TRBJ1-2	TRBD1	TRBV27	TGTGCCAGCAGTTTAGGGACAGACTATGGCTACACCTTC	CASSLGTDYGYTF
NA	TRBJ1-2	TRBD1	TRBV10-3	TGTGCCATCAGTCGGTCCCGGGACAGAGACTACACCTTC	CAISRSRDRDYTF
NA	TRBJ2-1	TRBD2	TRBV19	TGTGCCAGTAGTACGGGGCGGGAGGGCTATGAGCAGTTCTTC	CASSTGREGYEQFF
NA	TRBJ2-5	TRBD1	TRBV28	TGTGCCAGCAGTAGCACCTTACAGGGGGTGGAGACCCAGTACTTC	CASSSTLQGVETQYF
once	TRBJ2-2	TRBD2	TRBV10-3	TGTGCCATCAGTGATACTAGCGGGAGGGTGAACACCGGGGAGCTGTTTTTT	CAISDTSGRVNTGELFF
NA	TRBJ1-2	NA	TRBV5-1	TGCGCCAGCAGCTTGGACGGGAAGGGCTACACCTTC	CASSLDGKGYTF
few	TRBJ1-1	NA	TRBV4-1	TGCGCCAGCAGCCGGGGCCCAGGTCTGAACACTGAAGCTTTCTTT	CASSRGPGLNTEAFF
NA	TRBJ1-4	NA	TRBV9	TGTGCCAGCAGCCCAAGGTCCGGTACTAATGAAAAACTGTTTTTT	CASSPRSGTNEKLFF
NA	TRBJ2-7	TRBD1	TRBV7-9	TGTGCCAGCACCGATACAGGGGGCGCTTCCTACGAGCAGTACTTC	CASTDTGGASYEQYF
NA	TRBJ1-2	NA	TRBV7-3	TGTGCCAGCAGCCGGGACAAGAACTATGGCTACACCTTC	CASSRDKNYGYTF
NA	TRBJ2-7	TRBD2	TRBV7-9	TGTGCCAGCAGCCCGGGAGCGGGACTCTCCTACGAGCAGTACTTC	CASSPGAGLSYEQYF
NA	TRBJ1-1	NA	TRBV19	TGTGCCAGTAGTATAGACCGTGGGAGGGTGAACACTGAAGCTTTCTTT	CASSIDRGRVNTEAFF
NA	TRBJ2-2	NA	TRBV5-4	TGTGCCAGCAGCCCGCTAGGGGGTCGTAACACCGGGGAGCTGTTTTTT	CASSPLGGRNTGELFF
NA	TRBJ2-7	NA	TRBV30	TGTGCCTGGAGTGTAGGCGGGGCCTACGAGCAGTACTTC	CAWSVGGAYEQYF
NA	TRBJ2-7	NA	TRBV7-9	TGTGCCAGCAGCCCGGACGGATACGAGCAGTACTTC	CASSPDGYEQYF
few	TRBJ2-1	NA	TRBV6-4	TGTGCCAGCAGTGCCCAAGACAGCTCCTACAATGAGCAGTTCTTC	CASSAQDSSYNEQFF
NA	TRBJ2-2	NA	TRBV7-9	TGTGCCAGCAGCTTAGTAACGTGGCAGAACACCGGGGAGCTGTTTTTT	CASSLVTWQNTGELFF
NA	TRBJ1-1	NA	TRBV12-5	TGTGCTAGTGACCCCCAGGGACTCACTGAAGCTTTCTTT	CASDPQGLTEAFF
NA	TRBJ2-5	NA	TRBV2	TGTGCCAGCCAGAATGTAGAGACCCAGTACTTC	CASQNVETQYF
NA	TRBJ2-7	NA	TRBV2	TGTGCGGAGGGGGGAAGAAGCTCCTACGAGCAGTACTTC	CAEGGRSSYEQYF
NA	TRBJ1-1	NA	TRBV28	TGTGCCAGCACCTCCCCCCTGTGGGGGCAGGAAGCTTTCTTT	CASTSPLWGQEAFF
NA	TRBJ2-1	TRBD2	TRBV7-2	TGTGCCAGCAGCTTATCGGGGACTACCTACAATGAGCAGTTCTTC	CASSLSGTTYNEQFF
NA	TRBJ1-2	NA	TRBV11-2	TGTGCCAGCAGCTTAAGACTCGGCTACACCTTC	CASSLRLGYTF
NA	TRBJ2-7	TRBD1	TRBV7-9	TGTGCCAGCAGCTCGGGACAGCGGATGTACGAGCAGTACTTC	CASSSGQRMYEQYF
NA	TRBJ2-3	NA	TRBV12-5	TGTGCTAGTGGGAACCCTAGCACAGATACGCAGTATTTT	CASGNPSTDTQYF
NA	TRBJ2-3	NA	TRBV5-6	TGTGCCAGCAGCTTCGGCCGGGTGCCCGGCACAGATACGCAGTATTTT	CASSFGRVPGTDTQYF
NA	TRBJ2-1	TRBD2	TRBV2	TGTGCCAGCAGTCCCCTAGCGGGGTCCTACAATGAGCAGTTCTTC	CASSPLAGSYNEQFF
NA	TRBJ2-7	NA	TRBV9	TGTGCCAGCAGCGTAGATAGGAGCTCCTACGAGCAGTACTTC	CASSVDRSSYEQYF
NA	TRBJ2-2	NA	TRBV9	TGTGCCAGCAGCGTAGAACTAGCAGACACCGGGGAGCTGTTTTTT	CASSVELADTGELFF
NA	TRBJ2-5	TRBD2	TRBV2	TGTGCCAGCAAGCTAGCGGGAATGGGGGAGACCCAGTACTTC	CASKLAGMGETQYF
NA	TRBJ2-1	TRBD2	TRBV27	TGTGCCAGCAGTTTATCGGCGACTAGCTTAATCAATGAGCAGTTCTTC	CASSLSATSLINEQFF
NA	TRBJ1-5	NA	TRBV18	TGTGCCAGCTCACCTAGGGAGAGAGATAGCAATCAGCCCCAGCATTTT	CASSPRERDSNQPQHF
NA	TRBJ2-1	TRBD1	TRBV5-1	TGCGCCAGCAGCTGGGGACAGGGTTTGAACTTTGATGAGCAGTTCTTC	CASSWGQGLNFDEQFF
NA	TRBJ2-1	NA	TRBV25-1	TGTGCCAGCATGAAAAATTCCGCAGACAATGAGCAGTTCTTC	CASMKNSADNEQFF
NA	TRBJ2-5	NA	TRBV18	TGTGCCAGCTCACTCCCCACGGCTACCAGGGGGGGGCTACAAGAGACCCAGTACTTC	CASSLPTATRGGLQETQYF
NA	TRBJ1-1	NA	TRBV5-1	TGCGCCAGCAGCCCTAAGGACACAATTAACACTGAAGCTTTCTTT	CASSPKDTINTEAFF
NA	TRBJ2-7	NA	TRBV11-2	TGTGCCAGCAGCCTGACACCCGAGCAGTACTTC	CASSLTPEQYF
NA	TRBJ2-7	NA	TRBV11-3	TGTGCCAGCAGCCTCCGGGACCCTGGAGCCGACGAGCAGTACTTC	CASSLRDPGADEQYF
NA	TRBJ2-2	NA	TRBV7-2	TGTGCCAGCAGCGCGGTCCGGGTCATAAACACCGGGGAGCTGTTTTTT	CASSAVRVINTGELFF
NA	TRBJ2-1	NA	TRBV27	TGTGCCAGCAGTTTACTGGGGGTAGGATCCTACAATGAGCAGTTCTTC	CASSLLGVGSYNEQFF